The 19 T cell receptor beta chains presented below share a single source sample, sequenced in a study of T cell repertoires in cytomegalovirus infection. Via MiXCR, TCRdb re-called the reads, giving one row per CDR3 protein. This sample carries 300,000 to 450,000 distinct CDR3 sequences, roughly 18% of them seen once, and the ten largest clones take about 10%. The sequencing sample was made of PBMCs. These TCRs come from a human donor in good health (CMV status not recorded). Some clones in this sample may be carry-over from other donors' samples.

The rearrangement uses TRBV12-5 and TRBJ2-5; the D gene is possibly TRBD2 (5 bases). The CDR3 consists of 13 residues. Germline loops: CDR1 LGHNT, CDR2 FRNRAP. The V end was cut by 1 base, the J end by 2 bases, with 5 bases between. Here the CDR3 DNA reads TGTGCTAGTGGTTTGGGCGGGCAAGAGACCCAGTACTTC. As protein: CASGLGGQETQYF.

Only a few counts were recorded for this clonotype. The chain employs TRBV6-5 and TRBJ2-3, with D perhaps TRBD1 (6 bases). The germline V gene encodes CDR1 MNHEY and CDR2 SVGAGI. This CDR3 has 16 residues. V shed 3 bases and J shed 4 bases, with 17 bases lying between them. The CDR3 DNA is TGTGCCAGCAGTTATCATGGAGGACAGAGGGCAGATACGCAGTATTTT. Protein sequence: CASSYHGGQRADTQYF.

This chain joins TRBV2 and TRBJ1-5; tentative D call: TRBD1 (5 bases). The CDR3 is made up of 14 amino acids. Germline lookup yields CDR1 SNHLY and CDR2 FYNNEI. V was trimmed by 4 bases and J by 3 bases, leaving 10 bases between them. In nucleotides, the CDR3 is TGTGCCAGCAGTGGAGTGGGACCCAATCAGCCCCAGCATTTT. Translation gives CASSGVGPNQPQHF.

This clonotype was found many times. The rearrangement uses TRBV7-2 and TRBJ2-5, with D unresolved. V lost 0 bases and J lost 5, with 10 bases in between. The CDR3 contains 14 residues. Germline CDR1 is SGHTA and CDR2 is FQGNSA. The CDR3 protein is CASSLAVGLETQYF. The DNA of the CDR3 is TGTGCCAGCAGCTTAGCGGTAGGGTTGGAGACCCAGTACTTC.

This chain connects TRBV20-1 to TRBJ1-3, with a possible D match to TRBD1 (5 bases). The ends were cut back, 5 bases at V and 3 bases at J, with 17 bases in the middle. The CDR3 contains 15 residues. In germline, CDR1 is DFQATT, CDR2 SNEGSKA (reference sequence). CDR3 sequence: CSAAAIGVFGNTIYF. The CDR3, as DNA: TGCAGTGCTGCCGCTATAGGGGTTTTTGGAAACACCATATATTTT.

The V call is TRBV12-3 or TRBV12-4, the J call TRBJ1-3; 9 nucleotides agree with TRBD1. The V gene end was trimmed by 5 bases and the J gene end by 4 bases; junction bases not matched to a gene: 9. This CDR3 region has 16 residues. CDR3 coding DNA: TGTGCCAGCAGTATACAGGGGGCAGCTTTCGGAAACACCATATATTTT. Translation: CASSIQGAAFGNTIYF.

The V gene is TRBV20-1, the J gene TRBJ1-2, with D possibly being TRBD1 (6 bases). V gave up 6 bases and J gave up 6 bases, with 8 bases separating them. CDR1 is DFQATT, CDR2 SNEGSKA, per germline (reference sequence). The CDR3 loop spans 10 amino acids. CDR3 nucleotides: TGCAGTGCCACAGGGCATGGCTACACCTTC. Residues: CSATGHGYTF.

This clonotype was detected many times. This chain joins TRBV11-2 and TRBJ1-1, with D hard to call. The V end was cut by 5 bases, the J end by 8 bases, with 24 bases between. This CDR3 has 16 amino acids. CDR1 and CDR2 (germline): SGHAT, FQNNGV. The CDR3 loop reads CASSPQDGARTDEAFF. CDR3 in DNA: TGTGCCAGCAGCCCGCAAGACGGCGCTAGGACGGACGAAGCTTTCTTT.

This clonotype was picked up a small number of times. V is TRBV6-2 or TRBV6-3 and J is TRBJ2-3, with 9 positions matching TRBD2. The CDR3 runs to 17 residues. Germline V lookup: CDR1 MNHEY, CDR2 SVGEGT. V dropped 5 bases and J dropped 2; count of bases not matched to a gene: 11. CDR3 region: CASSLSPGTSFTDTQYF. The CDR3 DNA is TGTGCCAGCAGTCTCTCCCCCGGGACTAGCTTCACAGATACGCAGTATTTT.

This clonotype was detected many times. The chain joins TRBV12-3 or TRBV12-4 to TRBJ2-3, with 10 bases lining up with TRBD2. The CDR3 consists of 18 residues. V shed 2 bases and J 0 bases; nucleotides not matched to a gene: 8. The CDR3 bases are TGTGCCAGCAGTTTACGGACTAGCGGATTCTCTAGCACAGATACGCAGTATTTT. It specifies CASSLRTSGFSSTDTQYF.

The chain has TRBV10-3 and TRBJ2-7; D remains ambiguous. Germline V CDR1 and CDR2: ENHRY, SYGVKD. The CDR3 length is 11 residues. Trimming took off 6 bases at V and 4 bases at J, with 7 bases between the two ends. DNA of the CDR3: TGTGCCATCAGCGACGGATACGAGCAGTACTTC. As protein: CAISDGYEQYF.

This clonotype has more than one count but fewer than ten. The chain employs TRBV11-2 and TRBJ2-7; D is possibly TRBD2 (6 bases). The CDR3 length is 15 residues. Germline CDR1 is SGHAT and CDR2 is FQNNGV. Trimming left V 5 bases short and J 7 bases short, with 21 bases between. The CDR3, as DNA: TGTGCCAGCAGCCGAGGAGGGGCGCGGCCGGGGGAGCAGTACTTC. Translated, it gives CASSRGGARPGEQYF.

For this clonotype: One base away lies a much larger clone, so this may be a sequencing read error. Given the absence of the conserved phenylalanine or tryptophan at the CDR3 end, a read error is likely. V and J are TRBV7-2 and TRBJ2-7; TRBD2 matches 7 bases. Germline CDR1 and CDR2: SGHTA and FQGNSA. CDR3 size: 14 residues. The V and J ends lost 3 bases and 3 bases, in that order; junction bases with no gene match: 5. The CDR3: CASSFGGRFYEQYS. CDR3 DNA sequence: TGTGCCAGCAGCTTCGGGGGGAGGTTCTACGAGCAGTACTCC.

This clonotype occurred a few times. The chain links TRBV14 to TRBJ2-1, with unresolved D. Germline V gene data show CDR1 as SGHDN and CDR2 as FVKESK. V was cut by 3 bases and J by 8 bases, with 8 bases left in between. The CDR3 has 12 amino acids. CDR3 residues: CASSHSWDEQFF. The CDR3 nucleotides read TGTGCCAGCAGCCACTCGTGGGATGAGCAGTTCTTC.

This clonotype has a handful of counts. The CDR3 coding sequence is TGTGCCAGCAACATTGATACGATCCGGGGGCCATATCAAGAGACCCAGTACTTC. Residues: CASNIDTIRGPYQETQYF. The rearrangement uses TRBV6-2 or TRBV6-3 and TRBJ2-5; D possibly matches TRBD1 or TRBD2 (6 bases each). CDR1 and CDR2 (germline): MNHEY, SVGEGT. This CDR3 region has 18 residues. Between the trimmed V and J ends, which lost 7 bases and 2 bases, there was a span of 26 bases.

This clonotype was recorded a few times. The chain uses TRBV5-6 and TRBJ1-2; no clear D. Trimming removed 3 bases at V and 7 bases at J, with 16 bases between. CDR1 SGHDT and CDR2 YYEEEE come from the germline V gene. This CDR3 is built from 14 residues. CDR3 nucleotide sequence: TGTGCCAGCAGCTCGCTTGGGGTCCCCTCTGGCTACACCTTC. This sequence encodes CASSSLGVPSGYTF.

This clonotype was seen ten or more times. V usage is TRBV12-3 or TRBV12-4 and J usage is TRBJ2-1; D might be TRBD2 (7 bases). Between the trimmed V and J ends, which lost 8 bases and 8 bases, there was a span of 19 bases. CDR3 length equals 14 residues. The CDR3, as DNA: TGTGCCAGCGGACCAGGGGACTACCTCGATGAGCAGTTCTTC. Protein product: CASGPGDYLDEQFF.

The sample holds many counts of this clonotype. The chain links TRBV6-2 or TRBV6-3 to TRBJ1-1; no clear D. The CDR3 has 13 residues. Per germline, CDR1 MNHEY and CDR2 SVGEGT. Trimming cost V 2 bases and J 5 bases, with 9 bases left between them. CDR3 sequence: CASSYIGGTEAFF. The DNA for the CDR3 is TGTGCCAGCAGTTACATAGGCGGGACTGAAGCTTTCTTT.

The V gene is TRBV7-6, the J gene TRBJ2-2; D is unclear. The ends were cut back, 2 bases at V and 6 bases at J, with 10 bases in the middle. The germline gives CDR1 SGHVS, CDR2 FNYEAQ. The CDR3 spans 14 residues. CDR3: CASSLPGLAGELFF. DNA for the CDR3: TGTGCCAGCAGCTTACCCGGCTTGGCCGGGGAGCTGTTTTTT.